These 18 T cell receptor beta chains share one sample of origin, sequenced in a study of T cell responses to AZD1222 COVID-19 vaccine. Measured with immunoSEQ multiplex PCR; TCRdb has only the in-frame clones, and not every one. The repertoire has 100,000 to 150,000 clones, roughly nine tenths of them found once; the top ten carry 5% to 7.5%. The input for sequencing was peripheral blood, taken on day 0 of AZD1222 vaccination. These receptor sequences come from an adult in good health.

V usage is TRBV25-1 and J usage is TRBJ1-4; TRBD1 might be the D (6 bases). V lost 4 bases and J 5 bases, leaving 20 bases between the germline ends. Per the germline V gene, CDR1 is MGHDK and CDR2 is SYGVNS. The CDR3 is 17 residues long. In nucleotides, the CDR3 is TGTGCCAGCAGTGTTTATACCGGGACATCCTTAAATGAAAAACTGTTTTTT. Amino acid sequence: CASSVYTGTSLNEKLFF. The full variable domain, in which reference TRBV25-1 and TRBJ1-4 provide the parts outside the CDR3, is EADIYQTPRYLVIGTGKKITLECSQTMGHDKMYWYQQDPGMELHLIHYSYGVNSTEKGDLSSESTVSRIRTEHFPLTLESARPSHTSQYLCASSVYTGTSLNEKLFFGSGTQLSVL.

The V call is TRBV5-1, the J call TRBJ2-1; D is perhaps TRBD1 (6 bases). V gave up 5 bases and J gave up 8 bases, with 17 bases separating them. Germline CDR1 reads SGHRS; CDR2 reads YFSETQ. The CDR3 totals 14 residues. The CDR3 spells CASRVLTGADEQFF. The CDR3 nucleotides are TGCGCCAGCAGGGTCCTGACAGGCGCAGATGAGCAGTTCTTC.

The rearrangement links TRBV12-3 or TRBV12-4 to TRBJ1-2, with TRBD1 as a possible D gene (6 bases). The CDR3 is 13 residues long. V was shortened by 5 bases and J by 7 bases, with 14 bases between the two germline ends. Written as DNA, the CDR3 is TGTGCCAGCAGTGCTGACAGGTCCCCTGGCTACACCTTC. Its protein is CASSADRSPGYTF.

The CDR3 nucleotides are TGTGCCAGCAGCTTAGTCGGGGGGCAAGCTTACGAGCAGTACTTC. As protein: CASSLVGGQAYEQYF. The chain links TRBV7-2 to TRBJ2-7, with D possibly matching TRBD2 (7 bases). Germline V gene sequence: CDR1 SGHTA, CDR2 FQGNSA. The CDR3 is made up of 15 amino acids. Trimming shortened V by 1 base and J by 4 bases, and 14 bases separated the two germline ends.

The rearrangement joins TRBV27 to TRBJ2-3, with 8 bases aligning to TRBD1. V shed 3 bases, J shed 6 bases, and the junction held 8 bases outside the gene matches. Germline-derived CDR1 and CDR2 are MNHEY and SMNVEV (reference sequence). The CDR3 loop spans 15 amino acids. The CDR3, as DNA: TGTGCCAGCAGTTTCCAGGGGGCCTGGCGGGATACGCAGTATTTT. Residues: CASSFQGAWRDTQYF.

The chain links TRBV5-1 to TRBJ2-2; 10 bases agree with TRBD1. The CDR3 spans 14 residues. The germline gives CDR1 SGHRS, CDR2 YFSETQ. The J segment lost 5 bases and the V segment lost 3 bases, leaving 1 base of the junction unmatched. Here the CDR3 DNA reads TGCGCCAGCAGCTGGACAGGGGGGACCGGGGAGCTGTTTTTT. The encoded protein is CASSWTGGTGELFF.

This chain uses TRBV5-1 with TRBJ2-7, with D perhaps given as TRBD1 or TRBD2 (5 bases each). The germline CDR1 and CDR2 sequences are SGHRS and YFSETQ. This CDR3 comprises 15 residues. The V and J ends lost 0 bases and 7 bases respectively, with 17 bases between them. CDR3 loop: CASSLEGTPLGEQYF. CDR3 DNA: TGCGCCAGCAGCTTGGAAGGGACCCCCTTGGGAGAGCAGTACTTC.

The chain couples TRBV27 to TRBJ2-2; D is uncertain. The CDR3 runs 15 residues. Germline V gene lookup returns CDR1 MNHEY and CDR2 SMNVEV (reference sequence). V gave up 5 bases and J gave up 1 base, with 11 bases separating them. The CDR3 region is CASSNGRLNTGELFF. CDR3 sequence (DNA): TGTGCCAGCAGTAACGGACGGCTGAACACCGGGGAGCTGTTTTTT.

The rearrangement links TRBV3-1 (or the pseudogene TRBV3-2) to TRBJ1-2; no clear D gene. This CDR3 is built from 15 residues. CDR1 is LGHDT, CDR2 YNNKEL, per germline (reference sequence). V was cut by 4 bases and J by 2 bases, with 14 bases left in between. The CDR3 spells CASSPDHSPNYGYTF. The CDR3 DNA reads TGTGCCAGCAGCCCGGACCACTCGCCCAACTATGGCTACACCTTC.

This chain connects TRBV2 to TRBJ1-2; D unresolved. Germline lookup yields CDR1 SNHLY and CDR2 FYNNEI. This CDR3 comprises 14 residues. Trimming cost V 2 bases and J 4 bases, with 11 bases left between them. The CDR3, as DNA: TGTGCCAGCAGTGAAAACGGACTGAGCTATGGCTACACCTTC. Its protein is CASSENGLSYGYTF.

The CDR3 spells CASSYSPGRNGYTF. In DNA, the CDR3 is TGTGCCAGCAGTTACTCCCCAGGGCGGAATGGCTACACCTTC. This sequence joins TRBV6-5 and TRBJ1-2, with a tentative D call TRBD1 (5 bases). CDR1 and CDR2 from the germline V gene are MNHEY and SVGAGI. The CDR3 loop spans 14 amino acids. V dropped 0 bases and J dropped 6 bases, with 11 bases sitting between them.

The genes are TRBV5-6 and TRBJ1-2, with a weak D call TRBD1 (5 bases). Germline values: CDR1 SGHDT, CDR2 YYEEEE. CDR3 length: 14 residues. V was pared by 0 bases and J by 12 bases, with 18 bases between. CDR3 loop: CASSLGDGLWMDTF. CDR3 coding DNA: TGTGCCAGCAGCTTGGGGGACGGCCTCTGGATGGACACCTTC.

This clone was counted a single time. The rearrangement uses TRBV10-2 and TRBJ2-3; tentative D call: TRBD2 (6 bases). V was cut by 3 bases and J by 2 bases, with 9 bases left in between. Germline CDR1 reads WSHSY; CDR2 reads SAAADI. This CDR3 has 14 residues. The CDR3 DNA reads TGCGCCAGCAGTGACCGGGGGAACACAGATACGCAGTATTTT. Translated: CASSDRGNTDTQYF.

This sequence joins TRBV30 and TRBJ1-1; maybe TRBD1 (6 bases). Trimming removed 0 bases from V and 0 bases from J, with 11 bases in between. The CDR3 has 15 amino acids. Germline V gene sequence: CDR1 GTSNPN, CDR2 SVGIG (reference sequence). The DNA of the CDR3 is TGTGCCTGGAGTGTAAGGACAGTTGTGAACACTGAAGCTTTCTTT. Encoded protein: CAWSVRTVVNTEAFF.

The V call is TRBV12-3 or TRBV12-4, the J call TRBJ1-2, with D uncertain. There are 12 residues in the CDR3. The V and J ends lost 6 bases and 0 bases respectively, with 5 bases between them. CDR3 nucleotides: TGTGCCAGCAGACTCACTAACTATGGCTACACCTTC. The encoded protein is CASRLTNYGYTF.

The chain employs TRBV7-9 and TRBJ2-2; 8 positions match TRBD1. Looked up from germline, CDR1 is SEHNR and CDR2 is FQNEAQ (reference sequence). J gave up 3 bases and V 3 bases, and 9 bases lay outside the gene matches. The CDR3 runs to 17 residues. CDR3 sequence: CASSFKSGQVHTGELFF. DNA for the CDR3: TGTGCCAGCAGCTTTAAGTCGGGACAGGTACACACCGGGGAGCTGTTTTTT.

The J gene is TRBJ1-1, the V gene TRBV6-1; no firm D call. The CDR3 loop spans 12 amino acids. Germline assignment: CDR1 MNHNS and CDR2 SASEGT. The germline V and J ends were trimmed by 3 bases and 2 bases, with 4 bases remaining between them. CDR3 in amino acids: CASSDLNTEAFF. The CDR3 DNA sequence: TGTGCCAGCAGTGATTTAAACACTGAAGCTTTCTTT.

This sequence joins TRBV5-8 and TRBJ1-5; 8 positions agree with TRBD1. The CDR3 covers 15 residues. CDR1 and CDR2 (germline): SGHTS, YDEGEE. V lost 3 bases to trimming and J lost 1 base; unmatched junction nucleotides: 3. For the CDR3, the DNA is TGTGCCAGCAGCTCGGACAGGGCCAGCAATCAGCCCCAGCATTTT. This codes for CASSSDRASNQPQHF.